One and the same sample provided the 10 T cell receptor beta chains below, sequenced in a study of T cell changes during pregnancy in multiple sclerosis. The table came from immunoSEQ multiplex PCR; TCRdb's copy has only in-frame clones and leaves some out. The data hold 55,000 to 85,000 clones, with 92% observed a single time. The sample in question was CD4+ T cells from peripheral blood mononuclear cells, obtained after pregnancy. The receptor source for this set is a female donor with multiple sclerosis, enrolled in a pregnancy study.

This clone was observed once. This chain links TRBV30 with TRBJ1-3; 8 positions agree with TRBD1. V shed 6 bases, J shed 0 bases, and the junction held 7 bases outside the gene matches. Germline CDR1 GTSNPN, CDR2 SVGIG (reference sequence). The CDR3 length is 15 residues. The DNA of the CDR3 is TGTGCCTGTAAAGTGGGACAGGCCTCTGGAAACACCATATATTTT. This encodes CACKVGQASGNTIYF.

The chain employs TRBV7-3 and TRBJ1-6; unclear D gene. The CDR3 length is 15 residues. Trimming removed 2 bases from V and 10 bases from J, with 15 bases in between. CDR1 is SGHTA, CDR2 FQGTGA, per germline. CDR3 coding DNA: TGTGCCAGCAGCTTACAAGGGCAAGGAGGGTCACCCCTCCACTTT. Translating it yields CASSLQGQGGSPLHF.

This clone was detected a few times. V gene TRBV11-2 combines with J gene TRBJ1-1, with a possible D match to TRBD1 (5 bases). The CDR3 loop spans 16 amino acids. Germline CDR1 and CDR2: SGHAT and FQNNGV. Trimming took 6 bases from V and 5 from J, leaving 22 bases between them. CDR3 DNA: TGTGCCAGCAGGCTTAGTGGGGAGGGGATGGGGACTGAAGCTTTCTTT. This encodes CASRLSGEGMGTEAFF.

The chain joins TRBV6-5 to TRBJ2-5, with 12 bases that match TRBD2. The DNA end is more similar to TRBJ2-7, so the J call may be wrong. Germline CDR1 reads MNHEY; CDR2 reads SVGAGI. The CDR3 length is 15 residues. The CDR3 protein is CASRRRTSGTYEQYF. DNA of the CDR3: TGTGCCAGCAGACGCCGGACTAGCGGGACCTACGAGCAGTACTTC.

This chain joins TRBV4-2 and TRBJ2-5; TRBD2 matches at 9 bases. The CDR3 is 17 amino acids. Trimming at V came to 1 base and at J to 4 bases, leaving 10 bases not matched to a gene. CDR1 is LGHNA and CDR2 is YNFKEQ in the germline V gene. Here the CDR3 DNA reads TGTGCCAGCAGCCAAGGAGAGGCGGGGGGGCCTCCAGAGACCCAGTACTTC. Translated, it gives CASSQGEAGGPPETQYF.

The gene calls are TRBV27 and TRBJ1-3; unclear D gene. This CDR3 region has 14 residues. Germline lookup yields CDR1 MNHEY and CDR2 SMNVEV (reference sequence). Trimming removed 5 bases at V and 4 bases at J, with 12 bases between. Here the CDR3 DNA reads TGTGCCAGCAGTCCACGGACGGGAGGAAACACCATATATTTT. Protein sequence: CASSPRTGGNTIYF.

The chain recombines TRBV7-3 with TRBJ1-2, with D hard to call. The V gene's germline CDR1 is SGHTA and CDR2 FQGTGA. The CDR3 consists of 12 residues. V was trimmed by 0 bases and J by 6 bases, leaving 5 bases between them. In DNA, the CDR3 is TGTGCCAGCAGCTTAACCGGGAATGGCTACACCTTC. This translates into CASSLTGNGYTF.

The J gene is TRBJ2-3, the V gene TRBV10-2; unclear D gene. Germline V gene sequence: CDR1 WSHSY, CDR2 SAAADI. The germline V and J ends were trimmed by 6 bases and 6 bases, with 10 bases remaining between them. The CDR3 totals 12 residues. For the CDR3, the DNA is TGCGCCAGCAGCGTCGGAGCTGATACGCAGTATTTT. This sequence encodes CASSVGADTQYF.

The CDR3 region has the DNA TGTGCCAGCAGTGACGCGGGGGGCACGCGGTTTAACTATGGCTACACCTTC. Translated, it gives CASSDAGGTRFNYGYTF. The V gene is TRBV6-4, the J gene TRBJ1-2; a weak D match, TRBD1 (6 bases). The V end was cut by 2 bases, the J end by 1 base, with 17 bases between. CDR1 is MRHNA and CDR2 is SNTAGT in the germline V gene. The CDR3 totals 17 residues.

This clone showed up just once. This chain connects TRBV28 to TRBJ2-5; D possibly corresponds to TRBD1 (6 bases). Deletions cut 6 bases from V and 1 base from J, with 12 bases between. There are 14 residues in the CDR3. CDR1 is MDHEN, CDR2 SYDVKM, per germline. Here the CDR3 reads CASSPGALQETQYF. The CDR3 bases are TGTGCCAGCAGCCCAGGGGCCCTCCAAGAGACCCAGTACTTC.